This T cell receptor (beta chain) was identified during a study of blood T cell repertoires in COVID-19. Background on the study: Both acute and convalescent COVID-19 samples were obtained from the United States, Italy and Spain.

Original data processing: Estimation of nucleated cell counts was performed using reference gene primer amplification. Using immunoSEQ multiplex PCR, the repertoire was profiled, and TCRdb retains in-frame clones only, with some absent. Clone size and the V and J calls come from that table; the DNA yielded D and trimming. This table has roughly 170,000 clones, 60% to 85% appearing once. The CDR3 spans 16 residues. Germline-derived CDR1 and CDR2 are MGHRA and YSYEKL. Losses at the gene ends were 0 bases for V and 8 bases for J; bases not matched to a gene: 7. The origin of this receptor is a woman aged 55-70 years with COVID-19, enrolled during active disease. The J gene is TRBJ2-1, the V gene TRBV4-1, with TRBD2 matching over 10 bases. Input material: peripheral blood. The DNA of the CDR3 is TGCGCCAGCAGCCAAGATATCGCTAGCGGGAGTTATGAGCAGTTCTTC. Its translation: CASSQDIASGSYEQFF.